This T cell receptor (beta chain) was recovered during a study of blood T cell repertoires in COVID-19. As for the study in general: T cells, B-cell-depleted T cells, or PBMCs supplied cDNA or gDNA.

The V gene's germline CDR1 is LNHNV and CDR2 YYDKDF (reference sequence). V was pared by 5 bases and J by 0 bases, with 11 bases between. This CDR3 has 14 residues. Authors' data handling: Amplification from reference gene primers served as the basis for estimated nucleated cell counts. The table came from immunoSEQ multiplex PCR; TCRdb's copy has only in-frame clones and leaves some out. V and J calls and clone size are as listed in that table; D and trimming were resolved from the DNA. The sample consists of around 210,000 clones, about 82% of them appearing once. Sample: peripheral blood. The TCR originated in a man aged 45 to 65 with COVID-19, enrolled during active disease. The rearrangement joins TRBV15 to TRBJ2-7; D unclear. The CDR3 here is CATSERAHSYEQYF. Here the CDR3 DNA reads TGTGCCACCAGCGAACGCGCTCACTCCTACGAGCAGTACTTC.